These T cell receptor beta chains were read from a single sample in a study of response to subunit inactivated influenza vaccine. TCRdb analysed the RT-PCR reads with MiXCR anew, one entry per CDR3 protein. The repertoire holds hundreds of thousands of distinct CDR3 sequences, with 15% to 20% as singletons. Sequencing used PBMCs from blood, obtained around 5 days after vaccination. These receptors originate from a man aged 50 to 59 who received an inactivated influenza vaccine. Each CDR3 is given with its conserved first and last residue. A D gene is named only where the DNA matches it firmly. Part of the rows lack a size; the others show once, few, many or a class for expanded clones.

V gene,D gene,J gene,CDR3 length,clone size,CDR3 protein,CDR3 DNA
TRBV6-1,.,TRBJ1-6,13,few,CASRAGGNSPLHF,TGTGCCAGCAGGGCCGGGGGGAATTCACCCCTCCACTTT
TRBV6-1,TRBD2,TRBJ2-3,15,few,CASLGLAGGTDTQYF,TGTGCCAGCTTGGGACTAGCGGGGGGCACAGATACGCAGTATTTT
TRBV10-3,.,TRBJ2-7,12,.,CAIRGLGHEQYF,TGTGCCATCAGGGGCCTAGGCCACGAGCAGTACTTC
TRBV28,.,TRBJ2-7,14,.,CASSFPGNGYEQYF,TGTGCCAGCAGTTTCCCGGGGAATGGGTACGAGCAGTACTTC
TRBV7-9,.,TRBJ2-3,17,.,CASSSEWGQDGTDTQYF,TGTGCCAGCAGCTCCGAGTGGGGTCAGGACGGCACAGATACGCAGTATTTT
TRBV5-1,.,TRBJ2-3,15,few,CASSISGWSTDTQYF,TGCGCCAGCAGCATCAGCGGGTGGAGCACAGATACGCAGTATTTT
TRBV27,TRBD2,TRBJ2-1,15,.,CASSPLAGGNNEQFF,TGTGCCAGCAGTCCGCTAGCGGGAGGGAACAATGAGCAGTTCTTC
TRBV7-6,.,TRBJ2-7,15,.,CASSLGSRSSYEQYF,TGTGCCAGCAGCTTAGGCTCGCGCAGCTCCTACGAGCAGTACTTC
TRBV15,.,TRBJ2-5,16,few,CATSRAHPGLEETQYF,TGTGCCACCAGCAGAGCTCACCCGGGACTCGAAGAGACCCAGTACTTC
TRBV20-1,TRBD1,TRBJ2-3,14,.,CSATGTGTPDTQYF,TGCAGTGCGACCGGGACAGGGACCCCAGATACGCAGTATTTT
TRBV4-1,TRBD2,TRBJ2-2,15,.,CASSFSGGHTGELFF,TGCGCCAGCAGCTTTAGCGGGGGGCACACCGGGGAGCTGTTTTTT
TRBV5-1,TRBD2,TRBJ2-2,17,.,CASSRALTSGATGELFF,TGCGCCAGCAGCAGAGCCCTGACTAGCGGGGCCACCGGGGAGCTGTTTTTT
TRBV7-6,.,TRBJ2-5,15,few,CASSLVASRKETQYF,TGTGCCAGCAGCTTAGTAGCTAGCCGGAAAGAGACCCAGTACTTC
TRBV5-1,TRBD1,TRBJ2-6,18,.,CASSLAGTGGAGANVLTF,TGCGCCAGCAGCTTGGCGGGGACAGGGGGCGCTGGGGCCAACGTCCTGACTTTC
TRBV21-1,.,TRBJ2-1,15,few,CASSKVETADNEQFF,TGTGCCAGCAGCAAAGTCGAAACAGCGGACAATGAGCAGTTCTTC
TRBV27,TRBD1,TRBJ1-1,15,few,CASTKGAAMNTEAFF,TGTGCCAGCACGAAGGGGGCGGCGATGAACACTGAAGCTTTCTTT
TRBV7-6,TRBD2,TRBJ2-3,15,few,CASSSGLAPTDTQYF,TGTGCCAGCAGCTCCGGACTAGCTCCCACAGATACGCAGTATTTT
TRBV6-5,.,TRBJ1-2,16,.,CASSYSSNGGAGGYTF,TGTGCCAGCAGTTACTCGAGTAATGGGGGCGCGGGTGGCTACACCTTC
TRBV10-3,.,TRBJ2-2,13,.,CASGGPSAGELFF,TGTGCCAGTGGGGGCCCGTCCGCCGGGGAGCTGTTTTTT
TRBV28,.,TRBJ2-3,15,few,CASSLPGTNSYTQYF,TGTGCCAGCAGTCTCCCCGGGACGAATTCCTATACGCAGTATTTT
TRBV6-2/TRBV6-3,.,TRBJ2-5,16,.,CASSYSEPSLQETQYF,TGTGCCAGCAGTTACTCCGAACCCTCCCTACAAGAGACCCAGTACTTC
TRBV12-3/TRBV12-4,.,TRBJ2-7,14,few,CASNREENSYEQYF,TGTGCCAGCAACAGGGAGGAGAATTCCTACGAGCAGTACTTC
TRBV7-2,.,TRBJ1-5,12,.,CASSPGVGPQHF,TGTGCCAGCAGCCCCGGTGTTGGGCCCCAGCATTTT
TRBV6-1,TRBD2,TRBJ2-1,17,.,CASSDLAGGRSYNEQFF,TGTGCCAGCAGTGATTTAGCGGGGGGGCGTTCCTACAATGAGCAGTTCTTC
TRBV5-1,TRBD1,TRBJ2-7,15,.,CASSLRQGANREQYF,TGCGCCAGCAGCTTGAGACAGGGGGCGAATCGGGAGCAGTACTTC
TRBV29-1,TRBD1,TRBJ2-1,12,many,CSVKTGGDEQFF,TGCAGCGTCAAGACAGGGGGCGACGAGCAGTTCTTC
TRBV5-1,.,TRBJ2-2,15,few,CASIEGQPNTGELFF,TGCGCCAGCATCGAGGGGCAGCCGAACACCGGGGAGCTGTTTTTT
TRBV11-1,TRBD2,TRBJ2-1,18,.,CASSSLGLAGGSYNEQFF,TGTGCCAGCAGCTCCCTGGGACTAGCGGGAGGATCCTACAATGAGCAGTTCTTC
TRBV7-9,.,TRBJ2-2,14,.,CASSLAALTGELFF,TGTGCCAGCAGCTTAGCTGCGCTCACCGGGGAGCTGTTTTTT
TRBV11-1,.,TRBJ2-2,18,few,CASSLRGAMVSNTGELFF,TGTGCCAGCAGCTTACGGGGGGCCATGGTCTCGAACACCGGGGAGCTGTTTTTT
TRBV20-1,TRBD2,TRBJ2-5,15,few,CSASYGGGRQETQYF,TGCAGTGCTTCATATGGCGGGGGGCGACAAGAGACCCAGTACTTC
TRBV29-1,TRBD2,TRBJ2-7,12,few,CSAWDYSYEQYF,TGCAGCGCCTGGGACTACTCCTACGAGCAGTACTTC
TRBV5-1,.,TRBJ2-1,13,few,CASRPGYYNEQFF,TGCGCCAGCAGGCCGGGGTACTACAATGAGCAGTTCTTC
TRBV10-3,TRBD2,TRBJ2-3,16,.,CAIRVLAGGSTDTQYF,TGTGCCATCAGGGTACTAGCGGGGGGTAGCACAGATACGCAGTATTTT
TRBV11-2,.,TRBJ2-2,13,.,CASSAPNTGELFF,TGTGCCAGCAGCGCTCCGAACACCGGGGAGCTGTTTTTT
TRBV7-8,.,TRBJ2-1,15,many,CASSERGVSYNEQFF,TGTGCCAGCAGCGAAAGGGGGGTCTCCTACAATGAGCAGTTCTTC